This T cell receptor beta chain is from a study of human T cells and chemical hapten exposure. As for time point: patch test 1, 2 weeks after DPC sensitization. Described treatment: therapeutic diphenylcyclopropenone sensitization with weekly scalp DPC. TCRdb independently ran MiXCR on the RACE reads; one entry per CDR3 protein. The repertoire includes 150,000 to 200,000 distinct CDR3 sequences, 13% to 15% of them detected once, and approximately 1.5% sits in the top ten. The sample holds a few counts of this clonotype. This receptor was obtained from a woman in her 30s with alopecia areata. Some clones in this sample may be carry-over from other donors' samples. Sequences were derived from whole blood, sampled in connection with sensitization to the hapten diphenylcyclopropenone (DPC).

CDR3 nucleotide sequence: TGCAGTGCTAGAGCGGCGAGCTCCTATAATTCACCCCTCCACTTT. This sequence encodes CSARAASSYNSPLHF. This chain connects TRBV20-1 to TRBJ1-6, with D uncertain. Looked up from germline, CDR1 is DFQATT and CDR2 is SNEGSKA (reference sequence). CDR3 size: 15 residues. The ends were cut back, 1 base at V and 0 bases at J, with 7 bases in the middle.